This T cell receptor beta chain was sequenced in a study of T cells in Graves' hyperthyroidism and ophthalmopathy. Notes on the study in general: A model using 13 V-J features told ophthalmopathy apart from stable hyperthyroidism.

This CDR3 is 15 amino acids long. Germline CDR1 MGHRA, CDR2 YSYEKL. Trimming removed 1 base at V and 3 bases at J, with 13 bases between. Amplification of TCR beta CDR3 regions was performed using RNA transcripts as template. RT-PCR in the first round (using the HTBI primer set) targeted the TCR CDR3. TCRdb processed the multiplex PCR reads anew with MiXCR; each CDR3 protein has one entry. Of about 290,000 distinct CDR3 sequences listed, 10% to 15% are singletons. Only a few counts were recorded for this clonotype. Its specificity is not known. This TCR came from a woman in her twenties or thirties with Graves' hyperthyroidism that later progressed to Graves' ophthalmopathy. Sequenced sample: blood. The V and J genes are TRBV4-1 and TRBJ2-7; a possible D gene is TRBD2 (6 bases). CDR3 loop: CASSQGGTSDYEQYF. The DNA of the CDR3 is TGCGCCAGCAGCCAAGGGGGGACTTCGGACTACGAGCAGTACTTC.